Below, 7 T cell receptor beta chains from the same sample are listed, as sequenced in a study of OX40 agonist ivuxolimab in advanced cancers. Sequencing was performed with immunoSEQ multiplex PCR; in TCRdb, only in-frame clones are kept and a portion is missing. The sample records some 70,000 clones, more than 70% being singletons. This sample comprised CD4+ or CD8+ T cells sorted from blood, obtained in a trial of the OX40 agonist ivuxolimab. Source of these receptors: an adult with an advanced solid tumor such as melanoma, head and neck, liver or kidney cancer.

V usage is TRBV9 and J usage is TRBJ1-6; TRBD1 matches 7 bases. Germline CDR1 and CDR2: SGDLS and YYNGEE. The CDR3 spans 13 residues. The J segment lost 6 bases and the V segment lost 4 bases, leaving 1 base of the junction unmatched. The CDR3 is CASSRGRNSPLHF. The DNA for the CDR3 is TGTGCCAGCAGCAGGGGGCGTAATTCACCCCTCCACTTT. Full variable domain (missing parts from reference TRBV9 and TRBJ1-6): DSGVTQTPKHLITATGQRVTLRCSPRSGDLSVYWYQQSLDQGLQFLIQYYNGEERAKGNILERFSAQQFPDLHSELNLSSLELGDSALYFCASSRGRNSPLHFGNGTRLTVT.

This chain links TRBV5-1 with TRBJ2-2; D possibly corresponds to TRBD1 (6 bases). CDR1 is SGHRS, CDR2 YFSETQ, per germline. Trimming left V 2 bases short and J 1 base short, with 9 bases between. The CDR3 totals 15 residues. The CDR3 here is CASSFQGQNTGELFF. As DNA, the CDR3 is TGCGCCAGCAGCTTCCAGGGACAGAACACCGGGGAGCTGTTTTTT.

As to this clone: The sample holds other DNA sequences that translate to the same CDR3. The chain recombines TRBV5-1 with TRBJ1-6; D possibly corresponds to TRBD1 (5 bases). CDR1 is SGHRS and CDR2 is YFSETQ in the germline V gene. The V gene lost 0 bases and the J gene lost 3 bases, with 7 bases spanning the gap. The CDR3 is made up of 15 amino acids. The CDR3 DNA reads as TGCGCCAGCAGCTTGGGGCAGGGCTATAATTCACCCCTCCACTTT. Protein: CASSLGQGYNSPLHF.

CDR3 nucleotide sequence: TGTGCCAGCAGCCCCGATGAAAAACTGTTTTTT. It encodes CASSPDEKLFF. The gene calls are TRBV7-8 and TRBJ1-4; D call uncertain. The CDR3 loop spans 11 amino acids. V dropped 5 bases and J dropped 6 bases, with 4 bases sitting between them. Germline CDR1 reads SGHVS; CDR2 reads FQNEAQ.

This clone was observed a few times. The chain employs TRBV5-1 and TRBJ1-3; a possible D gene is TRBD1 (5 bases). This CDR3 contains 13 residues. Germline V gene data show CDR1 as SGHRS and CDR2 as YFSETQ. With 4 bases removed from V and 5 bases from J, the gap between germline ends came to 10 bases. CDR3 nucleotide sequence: TGCGCCAGCAGCGTGGGGGGAAGAAACACCATATATTTT. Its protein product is CASSVGGRNTIYF.

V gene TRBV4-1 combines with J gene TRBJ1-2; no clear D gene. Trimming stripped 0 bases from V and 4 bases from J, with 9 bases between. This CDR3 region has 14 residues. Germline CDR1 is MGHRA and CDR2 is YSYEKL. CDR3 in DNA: TGCGCCAGCAGCCAAGATGTGGGTTCCTATGGCTACACCTTC. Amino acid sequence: CASSQDVGSYGYTF.

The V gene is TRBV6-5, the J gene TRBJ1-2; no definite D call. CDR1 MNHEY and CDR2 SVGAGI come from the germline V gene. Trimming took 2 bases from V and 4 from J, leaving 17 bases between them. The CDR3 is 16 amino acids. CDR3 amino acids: CASSYTSGRRVYGYTF. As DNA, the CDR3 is TGTGCCAGCAGTTACACCTCGGGGAGGAGGGTCTATGGCTACACCTTC.